This is a list of T cell receptor beta chains from one sample in a study of blood T cell repertoires in COVID-19. Produced via immunoSEQ multiplex PCR; TCRdb's table is partial and in-frame only. The table includes tens of thousands of clones, approximately 87% detected once. The sequenced sample consisted of peripheral blood. Receptor source: a man of 80 years or more with active COVID-19. Both conserved end residues are part of each CDR3. The D gene is left open where the match is weak. Only part of the rows carry a size: once, few, many, or a class if the clone is expanded.

-,TRBV5-5,-,TRBJ2-7,TGTGCCAGCAGCAAGAGGTACGAGCAGTACTTC,CASSKRYEQYF
-,TRBV4-1,few,TRBJ1-1,TGCGCCAGCAGCCAATCAGTGAACACTGAAGCTTTCTTT,CASSQSVNTEAFF
TRBD2,TRBV28,-,TRBJ2-1,TGTGCCAGCAGTTTCCTCGGGGAGGGAGGAATGAACAATGAGCAGTTCTTC,CASSFLGEGGMNNEQFF
-,TRBV29-1,-,TRBJ1-1,TGCAGCGTTCAGGGCTACACTGAAGCTTTCTTT,CSVQGYTEAFF
-,TRBV7-9,-,TRBJ2-5,TGTGCCAGCAGCTTTAGACAGAACCAAGAGACCCAGTACTTC,CASSFRQNQETQYF
TRBD1,TRBV2,-,TRBJ2-2,TGTGCCAGCCGGGACAGATTTATCGCGAACACCGGGGAGCTGTTTTTT,CASRDRFIANTGELFF
TRBD2,TRBV9,-,TRBJ2-1,TGTGCCAGCAGTACCTCGGGGGGCTCCTACAATGAGCAGTTCTTC,CASSTSGGSYNEQFF
-,TRBV5-4,-,TRBJ1-1,TGTGCCAGCACCCCGACAGGGAACACTGAAGCTTTCTTT,CASTPTGNTEAFF
-,TRBV7-9,-,TRBJ2-5,TGTGCCAGCAGCTTAGCGGGGGCGAGGGCAGAGACCCAGTACTTC,CASSLAGARAETQYF
-,TRBV4-1,-,TRBJ2-7,TGCGCCAGCAGCCCCGAACAGTTCTCCTACGAGCAGTACTTC,CASSPEQFSYEQYF
-,TRBV2,-,TRBJ2-7,TGTGCCAGCCAGCGCTCCTACGAGCAGTACTTC,CASQRSYEQYF
TRBD1,TRBV7-9,few,TRBJ2-7,TGTGCCAGCAGCTTCCAGACAGGGGACTTCTCCTACGAGCAGTACTTC,CASSFQTGDFSYEQYF
-,TRBV10-3,-,TRBJ1-1,TGTGCCATCAGTGAGGGCCCGGTGGTTCAGGGCACTGAAGCTTTCTTT,CAISEGPVVQGTEAFF
TRBD1,TRBV15,-,TRBJ1-2,TGTGCCACCAGCAGAAACCAGGGGGCTCACTATGGCTACACCTTC,CATSRNQGAHYGYTF
-,TRBV20-1,-,TRBJ1-5,TGCAGTGCGTCGAGCAATCAGCCCCAGCATTTT,CSASSNQPQHF